This TCR beta chain was found in a study of cytomegalovirus exposure and HLA in healthy donors. Study results and caveats: Sequencing probably produced one cluster of sequence variants that were highly shared.

Both 60 Vbeta primers and 13 Jbeta primers went into the PCR. Sequencing used immunoSEQ multiplex PCR; TCRdb keeps in-frame clones, though not all of them. The table has some 120,000 clones, approximately 80% seen once. The V and J ends lost 4 bases and 0 bases, in that order; junction bases with no gene match: 17. The CDR3 length is 19 residues. Germline CDR1 and CDR2: MGHRA and YSYEKL. Of note for this clone: Its antigen is as yet unknown.

The TCR originated in a man in his fifties or sixties in good health and CMV-seronegative. Input material: PBMCs. V is TRBV4-1 and J is TRBJ2-5; TRBD2 aligns across 7 bases. CDR3 nucleotide sequence: TGCGCCAGCAGCCCTGCTGGGGGGGGTTACGTCCGATACCAAGAGACCCAGTACTTC. It codes for CASSPAGGGYVRYQETQYF.